This T cell receptor beta chain was documented in a study of CD8+ T cells in alopecia areata. At the level of the study: Those treated were given oral tofacitinib at 5 to 10 mg twice daily.

Treatment indicated: oral pan-JAK inhibitor, 5-10 mg twice daily. Cell sorting on a FACSAria was used to separate CD4+ and CD8+ T cells from the PBMCs. Germline V lookup: CDR1 SNHLY, CDR2 FYNNEI. CDR3 size: 14 residues. Trimming removed 0 bases from V and 4 bases from J, with 4 bases in between. The sequencing template was cDNA reverse transcribed from extracted RNA. Some clones are missing from TCRdb's copy, which holds only in-frame ones; the method was immunoSEQ multiplex PCR. The sample records about 200,000 clones, roughly two fifths being singletons. This clone came up a few times. V and J are TRBV2 and TRBJ2-6; D ambiguous. The input for sequencing was CD4+ T cells sorted from blood, taken at approximately week 30, from a patient treated with tofacitinib. This clonotype was sampled from a human donor with alopecia areata. The CDR3 nucleotides read TGTGCCAGCAGTGAAGCCGGCGGGGCCAACGTCCTGACTTTC. Protein product: CASSEAGGANVLTF.